This T cell receptor (beta chain) was identified during a study of beta chain features in type 1 diabetes. Study outcomes and limitations: TCRB rearrangement may or may not be influenced by HLA type; here this remained unresolved. Reads derived from cDNA could over-represent cells showing high TCR expression.

Sorting that relied on CD45RO/CCR7/CD25/CD127/CD95/CD27 yielded CD4+ naive, central memory, regulatory and stem cell-like memory cells. Reverse transcription of all isolated RNA meant that expressed TCRB transcripts were sequenced. Profiled with immunoSEQ multiplex PCR; TCRdb holds only in-frame clones, not every one. This table holds about 270,000 clones, 13% to 15% found once. V shed 3 bases, J shed 0 bases, and the junction held 8 bases outside the gene matches. The germline V gene encodes CDR1 MGHRA and CDR2 YSYEKL. The CDR3 runs to 16 residues. To note about this clone: Its antigen is undetermined.

The sequenced material came from naive CD4+ T cells from blood. This chain uses TRBV4-1 with TRBJ2-7, with 7 positions matching TRBD2. This receptor was obtained from a woman in her thirties or forties in good health. The CDR3 reads CASSHPGGETSYEQYF. CDR3 DNA: TGCGCCAGCAGCCATCCGGGGGGAGAAACCTCCTACGAGCAGTACTTC.